This T cell receptor (beta chain) was observed in a study of T cell responses to AZD1222 COVID-19 vaccine (dated by TCRdb to about 2021). As for the study more broadly: AZD1222 recipients whose second dose came at about 4 weeks and those whose second dose came at about 12 weeks were combined into one group, since spike-specific TCR depth and breadth did not differ between the two schedules. A total of under 250 trial participants underwent TCR sequencing, of whom 207 had received two doses of AZD1222 and 26 had received two doses of the MenACWY control vaccine. Trial participants were enrolled by age into subgroups of 18-55, 56-69 and 70-plus years, and around 150, 28 and 57 TCR-sequenced participants, respectively, were included in these subgroups.

In regard to this clone: The target of this receptor is not known. No base qualities exist here, and no much larger clone lies one base off it.

V drops 5 bases and J drops 0 bases, leaving 11 bases in between. CDR1 and CDR2, per the germline V gene, are SGHNT and YENEEA. From the cysteine up to the phenylalanine, the CDR3 has a length of 15 residues. Of the read, only the CDR3 DNA is kept; its 45 bases are in frame from base 1. The CDR3 regions of human TCRbeta chains were analyzed by immunosequencing. The authors' pipeline ran thus. Repertoire TCRs were matched against a reference library of SARS-CoV-2-specific TCRs generated with the MIRA antigen-specificity platform. Breadth meant the fraction of unique TCRs that were SARS-CoV-2-associated, whereas depth meant the fraction of total T cells that were SARS-CoV-2-associated. Using the MIRA data, each spike-specific TCR was mapped to the spike region that the TCR reacts to and placed in a CD4 or CD8 class. Log10-transformed breadth and depth values were compared by one-way ANOVA with Sidak's multiple comparisons tests. Here the immuneACCESS table is served through TCRdb, limited to in-frame sequences with V and J called. Missing clones are a known gap in these copies; in checked studies unresolved V genes cover under half, and the rest lacks a known reason. V and J calls and clone size are those listed in that table; D and trimming were worked out from the DNA. The sample contains approximately 110,000 clones, about 85% of them found a single time. The ten largest clones represent 5% to 7% of the sample.

Explained via the paper, the time point label denotes: baseline before first vaccination. Vaccinee samples were obtained from the UK trials COV001 and COV002, which included a single-blind randomized controlled phase 2/3 trial of AZD1222 (ChAdOx1 nCoV-19) in healthy adults. Trial participant PBMC samples were collected at day 0 and day 28 after the second dose for TCRbeta chain sequencing. The research as a whole found: CD4 TCRs associated with the vaccine covered the entire spike protein, and the dominant responses were in regions 160-218 and 743-854. Conclusions about previously exposed vaccinees were limited because only six AZD1222 recipients were SARS-CoV-2 seropositive at baseline. Reportedly, almost half of the unique spike-specific TCRs recognized epitopes lying outside the regions that are mutated in the B.1.351 and B.1.1.7 variants. No day 14 peak-response samples were available, so repertoires were characterized only after the peak T cell response. In the small 56-69-year group, the increase in depth fell short of significance, most likely because of low power. After two AZD1222 doses, both the breadth and the depth of spike-specific TCRs were significantly higher than at day 0 and than in MenACWY recipients. Participants were mostly white British and included more females than males, and it was suggested by the authors that clonal diversity may have been underestimated.

The rearrangement joined TRBV11-3 to TRBJ2-1; a tentative D call is TRBD2 (6 bases match). The TCR sequence derives from an adult in good health. The sample was peripheral blood, taken on day 0 of AZD1222 vaccination. The CDR3 protein sequence reads: CASSLRGSSYNEQFF. The DNA sequence follows: TGTGCCAGCAGCCTCCGGGGGAGCTCCTACAATGAGCAGTTCTTC. Supplemented by the reference TRBV11-3 and TRBJ2-1 proteins around the CDR3, the complete variable domain is EAGVVQSPRYKIIEKKQPVAFWCNPISGHNTLYWYLQNLGQGPELLIRYENEEAVDDSQLPKDRFSAERLKGVDSTLKIQPAELGDSAVYLCASSLRGSSYNEQFFGPGTRLTVL.